Each of the 27 T cell receptor beta chains below was sequenced from the same sample in a study of T cell responses to AZD1222 COVID-19 vaccine. Clones were read by immunoSEQ multiplex PCR, and TCRdb kept only the in-frame ones, dropping some. The sample contains roughly 110,000 clones, roughly 85% of which appear only once. Material: peripheral blood, obtained 28 days after the second AZD1222 dose. All receptors come from an adult who received the AZD1222 COVID-19 vaccine.

The chain couples TRBV10-3 to TRBJ2-7, with TRBD1 as a possible D gene (6 bases). V lost 6 bases and J 0 bases, leaving 12 bases between the germline ends. CDR1 is ENHRY, CDR2 SYGVKD, per germline. The CDR3 extends over 14 amino acids. The CDR3 sequence: CAIRDGQSSYEQYF. As DNA, the CDR3 is TGTGCCATCAGGGACGGACAGAGCTCCTACGAGCAGTACTTC.

V gene TRBV10-3 combines with J gene TRBJ2-7; D remains unclear. CDR1 and CDR2 (germline): ENHRY, SYGVKD. The V and J ends lost 3 bases and 2 bases respectively, with 11 bases between them. This CDR3 has 14 residues. CDR3 loop: CAISDIAATYEQYF. As DNA, the CDR3 is TGTGCCATCAGTGATATTGCAGCGACCTACGAGCAGTACTTC.

The J gene is TRBJ2-7, the V gene TRBV6-6; D is uncertain. Per the germline V gene, CDR1 is MNHNY and CDR2 is SVGAGI (reference sequence). This CDR3 contains 14 residues. The ends were cut back, 4 bases at V and 1 base at J, with 11 bases in the middle. CDR3 DNA: TGTGCCAGCAGTTCGAACGGTCGGTCCTACGAGCAGTACTTC. The encoded protein is CASSSNGRSYEQYF.

This chain's CDR3 is CASSYQGLPLNTQYF. CDR3 in DNA: TGTGCCAGCAGTTACCAGGGACTACCTCTGAATACGCAGTATTTT. This chain connects TRBV6-2 or TRBV6-3 to TRBJ2-3; 7 nucleotides agree with TRBD2. The germline V gene has CDR1 MNHEY and CDR2 SVGEGT. There are 15 residues in the CDR3. The V segment lost 2 bases and the J segment 7 bases; nucleotides outside the gene matches: 9.

V gene TRBV9 combines with J gene TRBJ1-2, with TRBD1 matching 7 bases. J lost 8 bases, V lost 3 bases, and 10 bases had no gene match. Germline-derived CDR1 and CDR2 are SGDLS and YYNGEE. The CDR3 has 14 amino acids. This chain's CDR3 is CASSEGSTQGGYTF. DNA of the CDR3: TGTGCCAGCAGCGAAGGTTCTACACAGGGGGGCTACACCTTC.

The chain uses TRBV10-3 and TRBJ1-4; 10 nucleotides align to TRBD1. The CDR3 runs 19 residues. V lost 4 bases and J lost 0; bases outside the gene matches: 11. Germline lookup yields CDR1 ENHRY and CDR2 SYGVKD. CDR3 bases: TGTGCCATCAGTGCCCGGGACAGGGGCTTGGGTGCAACTAATGAAAAACTGTTTTTT. Translation: CAISARDRGLGATNEKLFF.

The chain has TRBV6-5 and TRBJ1-1; 7 bases fit TRBD1. The CDR3 loop spans 14 amino acids. Germline V gives CDR1 MNHEY, CDR2 SVGAGI. J gave up 3 bases and V 5 bases, and 6 bases lay outside the gene matches. The CDR3 here is CASSIYRGDTEAFF. The CDR3 DNA is TGTGCCAGCAGTATCTACAGGGGTGACACTGAAGCTTTCTTT.

The chain has TRBV21-1 and TRBJ2-7; the tabulated D call, TRBD2, remains unverified against the DNA. TRBV21-1 represents a pseudogene. This CDR3 has 14 residues. The CDR3 region is CASSKARRAYEQYF. DNA of the CDR3: TGTGCCAGCAGCAAAGCGCGACGGGCCTACGAGCAGTACTTC.

The J gene is TRBJ1-5, the V gene TRBV6-5; 7 bases fit TRBD1. Germline V gene data show CDR1 as MNHEY and CDR2 as SVGAGI. The CDR3 runs 15 residues. V was clipped by 2 bases and J by 2 bases; unmatched bases: 3. The CDR3 bases are TGTGCCAGCAGTTACACAGGGACAGGCAATCAGCCCCAGCATTTT. Its protein product is CASSYTGTGNQPQHF.

J is TRBJ1-6 and V is TRBV28; no firm D call. This CDR3 region has 12 residues. The germline CDR1 and CDR2 sequences are MDHEN and SYDVKM. V dropped 6 bases and J dropped 7 bases, with 7 bases sitting between them. The CDR3 spells CASSPGNSPLHF. The CDR3 DNA reads as TGTGCCAGCAGCCCAGGCAATTCACCCCTCCACTTT.

V is TRBV10-3 and J is TRBJ2-1; a possible D gene is TRBD2 (6 bases). Germline V lookup: CDR1 ENHRY, CDR2 SYGVKD. Deletions cut 6 bases from V and 7 bases from J, with 19 bases between. The CDR3 has 15 amino acids. CDR3 sequence reads: CAIRANGGAENEQFF. In nucleotides, the CDR3 is TGTGCCATCAGAGCTAACGGGGGAGCCGAGAATGAGCAGTTCTTC.

V gene TRBV4-1 combines with J gene TRBJ1-6; D remains unclear. CDR3 length: 16 residues. Germline CDR1 MGHRA, CDR2 YSYEKL. V lost 3 bases and J 4 bases, leaving 13 bases between the germline ends. The CDR3 spells CASSQEWTPYNSPLHF. The CDR3 DNA sequence: TGCGCCAGCAGCCAGGAATGGACGCCGTATAATTCACCCCTCCACTTT.

This chain connects TRBV29-1 to TRBJ2-2; D unclear. V lost 4 bases and J 2 bases, leaving 8 bases between the germline ends. Germline CDR1 is SQVTM and CDR2 is ANQGSEA. CDR3 length: 13 residues. CDR3 sequence reads: CSVVGSNTGELFF. The CDR3 DNA reads as TGCAGCGTTGTTGGCAGCAACACCGGGGAGCTGTTTTTT.

The chain is built from TRBV12-3 or TRBV12-4 and TRBJ2-7; D is unclear. The CDR3 has 11 amino acids. V lost 7 bases and J 3 bases, leaving 7 bases between the germline ends. The CDR3 DNA reads TGTGCCAGCAACAGCCTCTACGAGCAGTACTTC. Translating gives CASNSLYEQYF.

The gene calls are TRBV12-3 or TRBV12-4 and TRBJ2-5; D is unresolved. The CDR3 loop spans 13 amino acids. Trimming took off 5 bases at V and 0 bases at J, with 7 bases between the two ends. In nucleotides, the CDR3 is TGTGCCAGCAGTAACCGGTACCAAGAGACCCAGTACTTC. Translation gives CASSNRYQETQYF.

The chain recombines TRBV12-3 or TRBV12-4 with TRBJ1-6, with D maybe TRBD1 (6 bases). V was cut by 7 bases and J by 14 bases, with 15 bases left in between. This CDR3 region has 12 residues. DNA for the CDR3: TGTGCCAGCACCCCAAGGGGGGGATCCCTCCACTTT. Amino acid sequence: CASTPRGGSLHF.

The chain carries TRBV6-2 or TRBV6-3 and TRBJ1-1; D might be TRBD1 (5 bases). CDR1 is MNHEY and CDR2 is SVGEGT in the germline V gene. This CDR3 comprises 13 residues. V was shortened by 4 bases and J by 1 base, with 7 bases between the two germline ends. This CDR3 is CASSSGGNTEAFF. DNA for the CDR3: TGTGCCAGCAGTTCCGGGGGGAACACTGAAGCTTTCTTT.

The chain recombines TRBV29-1 with TRBJ2-2, with 8 positions matching TRBD1. The CDR3 spans 13 residues. The germline gives CDR1 SQVTM, CDR2 ANQGSEA. V shed 4 bases, J shed 5 bases, and the junction held 3 bases outside the gene matches. The CDR3 here is CSVGGTGTGELFF. The CDR3 nucleotides are TGCAGCGTTGGTGGGACAGGTACCGGGGAGCTGTTTTTT.

The chain uses TRBV19 and TRBJ1-1; the D is unclear. CDR1 LNHDA and CDR2 SQIVND come from the germline V gene (reference sequence). The length of the CDR3 is 15 residues. V dropped 5 bases and J dropped 2 bases, with 15 bases sitting between them. CDR3 residues: CASSPRAVGNTEAFF. In nucleotides, the CDR3 is TGTGCCAGTAGTCCGAGAGCGGTGGGCAACACTGAAGCTTTCTTT.

The V call is TRBV7-9, the J call TRBJ2-7, with no clear D. CDR1 SEHNR and CDR2 FQNEAQ come from the germline V gene (reference sequence). The ends were cut back, 4 bases at V and 5 bases at J, with 12 bases in the middle. This CDR3 spans 13 amino acids. The CDR3 region is CASSSLAENEQYF. CDR3 DNA sequence: TGTGCCAGCAGCTCCCTTGCGGAGAACGAGCAGTACTTC.

This rearrangement joins TRBV23-1 to TRBJ2-5, with D possibly matching TRBD2 (5 bases). TRBV23-1 counts as an open reading frame of uncertain function. The germline V and J ends were trimmed by 0 bases and 4 bases, with 12 bases remaining between them. This CDR3 is 15 amino acids long. The CDR3 sequence: CASSQSRLDSETQYF. The CDR3 DNA follows: TGCGCCAGCAGTCAATCGAGGTTGGACTCAGAGACCCAGTACTTC.

This chain uses TRBV28 with TRBJ1-5, with TRBD1 matching 10 bases. V shed 5 bases and J 10 bases; nucleotides not matched to a gene: 8. Germline V gene data show CDR1 as MDHEN and CDR2 as SYDVKM. The CDR3 runs 14 residues. CDR3 in DNA: TGTGCCAGCAGTAACCTCCGGGACAGGGGACCCCAGCATTTT. Encoded protein: CASSNLRDRGPQHF.

The chain carries TRBV2 and TRBJ2-7; D is undetermined. Germline lookup yields CDR1 SNHLY and CDR2 FYNNEI. This CDR3 is built from 14 residues. The V end was cut by 8 bases, the J end by 3 bases, with 17 bases between. CDR3 bases: TGTGCCAGCGGAAAGACGGCACAGTACTACGAGCAGTACTTC. It encodes CASGKTAQYYEQYF.

The chain employs TRBV19 and TRBJ2-5; TRBD2 aligns across 12 bases. The J segment lost 2 bases and the V segment lost 7 bases, leaving 8 bases of the junction unmatched. Germline V gene sequence: CDR1 LNHDA, CDR2 SQIVND (reference sequence). The CDR3 has 16 residues. The CDR3 is CASTGTSGGIQETQYF. DNA for the CDR3: TGTGCCAGTACCGGAACTAGCGGGGGGATTCAAGAGACCCAGTACTTC.

This sequence joins TRBV5-1 and TRBJ2-7, with TRBD1 as a possible D gene (6 bases). V was pared by 4 bases and J by 5 bases, with 13 bases between. The V gene's germline CDR1 is SGHRS and CDR2 YFSETQ. The CDR3 is made up of 13 amino acids. CDR3 region: CASSRQGGHEQYF. The CDR3 nucleotides are TGCGCCAGCAGCAGACAAGGGGGTCACGAGCAGTACTTC.

The chain carries TRBV7-9 and TRBJ2-1; D may be TRBD2 (5 bases). Germline V gives CDR1 SEHNR, CDR2 FQNEAQ (reference sequence). Between the trimmed V and J ends, which lost 2 bases and 7 bases, there was a span of 9 bases. The CDR3 is made up of 13 amino acids. The CDR3 sequence is CASSLREGNEQFF. CDR3 coding DNA: TGTGCCAGCAGCTTACGGGAAGGGAATGAGCAGTTCTTC.

The genes are TRBV6-4 and TRBJ2-3, with 7 bases matching TRBD2. The germline CDR1 and CDR2 sequences are MRHNA and SNTAGT. The junction had 7 bases not matched to a gene; V was cut back by 3 bases and J by 4 bases. The CDR3 contains 15 residues. The CDR3 DNA reads as TGTGCCAGCAGTGAAGGGCTAGCGGACTCAGATACGCAGTATTTT. This translates into CASSEGLADSDTQYF.